The present TCR beta chain was sequenced within a study of OX40 agonist ivuxolimab in advanced cancers. Looking at the study overall: Previous treatment with anti-PD-1, anti-PD-L1 or anti-CTLA-4 therapy was allowed; about 37% had received some. Patients achieving partial responses numbered three: one hepatocellular carcinoma case and two cutaneous melanoma cases.

The CDR3 is 15 residues long. Between the trimmed V and J ends, which lost 4 bases and 0 bases, there was a span of 13 bases. Germline lookup yields CDR1 SGHVS and CDR2 FQNEAQ. The method was immunoSEQ multiplex PCR; TCRdb's version includes in-frame clones alone and lacks a portion of them. The sample consists of fewer than 65,000 clones, 90% to 95% of them appearing once. V and J are TRBV7-8 and TRBJ2-7; D possibly matches TRBD1 or TRBD2 (5 bases each). Sequences were derived from CD4+ or CD8+ T cells sorted from blood, sampled in a trial of the OX40 agonist ivuxolimab. The sequence was collected from an adult with an advanced solid tumor such as melanoma, head and neck, liver or kidney cancer. CDR3 in amino acids: CASSSQPGPSYEQYF. The CDR3, as DNA: TGTGCCAGCAGCTCCCAGCCGGGACCCTCCTACGAGCAGTACTTC.